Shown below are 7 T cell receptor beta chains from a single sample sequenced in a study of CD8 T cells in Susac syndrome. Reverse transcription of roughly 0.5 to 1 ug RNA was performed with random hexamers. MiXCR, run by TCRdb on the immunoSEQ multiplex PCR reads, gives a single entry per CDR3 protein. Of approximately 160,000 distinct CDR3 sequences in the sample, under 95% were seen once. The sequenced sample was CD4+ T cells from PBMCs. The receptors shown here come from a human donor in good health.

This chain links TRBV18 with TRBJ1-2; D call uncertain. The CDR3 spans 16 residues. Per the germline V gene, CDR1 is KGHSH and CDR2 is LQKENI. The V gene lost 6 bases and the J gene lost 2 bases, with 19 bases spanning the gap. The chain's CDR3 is CASSPSGGQRNYGYTF. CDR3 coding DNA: TGTGCCAGCTCCCCGTCCGGTGGCCAAAGGAACTATGGCTACACCTTC.

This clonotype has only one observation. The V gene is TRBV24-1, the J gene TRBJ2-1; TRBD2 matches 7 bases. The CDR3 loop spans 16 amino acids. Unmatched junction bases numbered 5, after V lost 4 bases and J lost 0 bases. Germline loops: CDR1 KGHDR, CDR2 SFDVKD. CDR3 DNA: TGTGCCACCAGTGACTCAGGCGGGAGCTCCTACAATGAGCAGTTCTTC. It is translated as CATSDSGGSSYNEQFF.

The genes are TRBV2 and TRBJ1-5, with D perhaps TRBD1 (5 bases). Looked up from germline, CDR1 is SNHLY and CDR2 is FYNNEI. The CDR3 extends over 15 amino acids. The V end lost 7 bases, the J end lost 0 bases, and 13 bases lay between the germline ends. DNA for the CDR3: TGTGCCAGCACCGGGGGACGGGCTAGCAATCAGCCCCAGCATTTT. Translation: CASTGGRASNQPQHF.

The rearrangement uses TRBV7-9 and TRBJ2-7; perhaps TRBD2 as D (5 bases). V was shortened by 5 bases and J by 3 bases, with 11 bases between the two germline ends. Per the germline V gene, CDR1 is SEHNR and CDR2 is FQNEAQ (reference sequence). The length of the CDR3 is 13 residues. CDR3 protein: CASSPGELYEQYF. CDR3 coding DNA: TGTGCCAGCAGCCCCGGGGAGCTCTACGAGCAGTACTTC.

The CDR3 here is CSAGSAGRNEQFF. The CDR3 region has the DNA TGCAGTGCTGGCTCTGCGGGGCGGAATGAGCAGTTCTTC. V gene TRBV20-1 combines with J gene TRBJ2-1, with D possibly being TRBD2 (6 bases). Germline loops: CDR1 DFQATT, CDR2 SNEGSKA (reference sequence). The V end lost 5 bases, the J end lost 7 bases, and 15 bases lay between the germline ends. There are 13 residues in the CDR3.

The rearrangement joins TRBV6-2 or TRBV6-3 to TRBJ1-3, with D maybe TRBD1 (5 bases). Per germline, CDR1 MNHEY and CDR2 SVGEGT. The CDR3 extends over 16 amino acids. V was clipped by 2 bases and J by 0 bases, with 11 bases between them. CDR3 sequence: CASSYGTVVSGNTIYF. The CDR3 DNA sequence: TGTGCCAGCAGTTACGGGACGGTGGTCTCTGGAAACACCATATATTTT.

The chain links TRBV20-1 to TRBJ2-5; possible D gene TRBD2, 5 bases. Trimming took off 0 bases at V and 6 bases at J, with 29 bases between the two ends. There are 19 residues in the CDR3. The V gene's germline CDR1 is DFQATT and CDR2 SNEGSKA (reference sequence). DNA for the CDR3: TGCAGTGCTAGAGATCTATATAGGATTATTAGCGAGACGAAAAAGACCCAGTACTTC. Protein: CSARDLYRIISETKKTQYF.